A single sample is the source of the 32 T cell receptor beta chains below, sequenced in a study of shared clonotypes between healthy human individuals. Measured with immunoSEQ multiplex PCR; TCRdb has only the in-frame clones, and not every one. The table includes 2 million to 3 million clones, more than 85% detected once. The specimen sequenced was naive CD4+ T cells from PBMCs. Subset reported: CD45RA+ positively selected. These receptors all stem from a man aged 18 to 29 in good health. Some clones in this sample may be carry-over from other donors' samples.

The V call is TRBV18, the J call TRBJ2-6; the D gene is possibly TRBD1 (5 bases). Germline CDR1 is KGHSH and CDR2 is LQKENI. Deletions cut 3 bases from V and 2 bases from J, with 11 bases between. The CDR3 length is 16 residues. The CDR3 bases are TGTGCCAGCTCACCCGTACAGGCCGCTGGGGCCAACGTCCTGACTTTC. Its protein product is CASSPVQAAGANVLTF.

This clone was seen once. This chain joins TRBV11-2 and TRBJ2-4, with D hard to call. There are 15 residues in the CDR3. From germline, CDR1 is SGHAT and CDR2 FQNNGV. The V end was cut by 7 bases, the J end by 0 bases, with 13 bases between. Here the CDR3 DNA reads TGTGCCAGCACCCTCGGAGTCCTAGCCAAAAACATTCAGTACTTC. This translates into CASTLGVLAKNIQYF.

V usage is TRBV5-1 and J usage is TRBJ1-1; D is possibly TRBD1 (6 bases). Trimming removed 4 bases from V and 5 bases from J, with 12 bases in between. The CDR3 covers 13 residues. The germline V gene encodes CDR1 SGHRS and CDR2 YFSETQ. The CDR3 nucleotides read TGCGCCAGCAGCAACGAGGGGGGGACTGAAGCTTTCTTT. Translation gives CASSNEGGTEAFF.

The CDR3 is CASSSPRRVETQYF. The CDR3 nucleotides read TGTGCCAGCAGCTCGCCTAGGAGAGTAGAGACCCAGTACTTC. The genes are TRBV5-8 and TRBJ2-5; D ambiguous. The CDR3 length is 14 residues. The V gene's germline CDR1 is SGHTS and CDR2 YDEGEE. V lost 3 bases and J lost 4, with 13 bases in between.

The rearrangement uses TRBV4-3 and TRBJ2-2; D unresolved. V lost 1 base and J lost 6, with 15 bases in between. Germline V gives CDR1 LGHNA, CDR2 YSLEER. This CDR3 has 16 residues. The CDR3 region has the DNA TGCGCCAGCAGCCAAGGGTCGGGCTTAGGGTCCGGGGAGCTGTTTTTT. It encodes CASSQGSGLGSGELFF.

The rearrangement links TRBV5-5 to TRBJ2-5; D remains ambiguous. Trimming cost V 2 bases and J 0 bases, with 8 bases left between them. Per germline, CDR1 SGHKS and CDR2 YYEKEE (reference sequence). CDR3 length equals 14 residues. CDR3 sequence (DNA): TGTGCCAGCAGCTTCTCGCTCAACCAAGAGACCCAGTACTTC. This encodes CASSFSLNQETQYF.

The chain is built from TRBV18 and TRBJ1-1; the D is unclear. Germline V gives CDR1 KGHSH, CDR2 LQKENI. The CDR3 runs 16 residues. V dropped 5 bases and J dropped 0 bases, with 16 bases sitting between them. CDR3 DNA: TGTGCCAGCTCAAATTCAGCACCGCACATGAACACTGAAGCTTTCTTT. Translated: CASSNSAPHMNTEAFF. Looking up the rest from reference TRBV18 and TRBJ1-1 gives the full variable domain: NAGVMQNPRHLVRRRGQEARLRCSPMKGHSHVYWYRQLPEEGLKFMVYLQKENIIDESGMPKERFSAEFPKEGPSILRIQQVVRGDSAAYFCASSNSAPHMNTEAFFGQGTRLTVV.

This chain links TRBV11-3 with TRBJ1-1; D is unclear. The CDR3 is 14 residues long. The germline gives CDR1 SGHNT, CDR2 YENEEA. The V gene lost 4 bases and the J gene lost 0 bases, with 9 bases spanning the gap. The CDR3 spells CASSSGPMNTEAFF. In nucleotides, the CDR3 is TGTGCCAGCAGCTCCGGACCCATGAACACTGAAGCTTTCTTT.

This chain connects TRBV6-6 to TRBJ2-1; the match to TRBD2 covers 9 bases. Germline CDR1 reads MNHNY; CDR2 reads SVGAGI (reference sequence). The ends lost 2 bases at V and 6 bases at J; junction bases unmatched: 5. The CDR3 has 15 residues. The CDR3 sequence is CASSYPAGGSNEQFF. As DNA, the CDR3 is TGTGCCAGCAGTTACCCAGCGGGAGGATCCAATGAGCAGTTCTTC.

On this clone itself: Additional DNA sequences in this sample encode the identical CDR3. The rearrangement uses TRBV7-2 and TRBJ2-3; D is undetermined. There are 12 residues in the CDR3. The V end lost 3 bases, the J end lost 3 bases, and 4 bases lay between the germline ends. The germline gives CDR1 SGHTA, CDR2 FQGNSA. This CDR3 reads CASSLGTDTQYF. CDR3 nucleotide sequence: TGTGCCAGCAGCTTGGGTACAGATACGCAGTATTTT.

The V and J genes are TRBV27 and TRBJ1-4; D ambiguous. This CDR3 has 15 residues. The germline CDR1 and CDR2 sequences are MNHEY and SMNVEV (reference sequence). With 5 bases removed from V and 5 bases from J, the gap between germline ends came to 15 bases. DNA for the CDR3: TGTGCCAGCAGTCGTAGGTGGGGTGTAAATGAAAAACTGTTTTTT. Its protein is CASSRRWGVNEKLFF.

This chain joins TRBV4-2 and TRBJ1-4, with D possibly matching TRBD1 (5 bases). The CDR3 extends over 16 amino acids. Trimming removed 4 bases from V and 8 bases from J, with 20 bases in between. Per germline, CDR1 LGHNA and CDR2 YNFKEQ. The CDR3 reads CASSRRSRGGTEKLFF. In DNA form, the CDR3 reads TGTGCCAGCAGCCGGAGGTCGAGGGGTGGAACGGAAAAACTGTTTTTT.

The chain couples TRBV2 to TRBJ1-4; no clear D. This CDR3 is built from 14 residues. V lost 7 bases, J lost 3 bases, and 12 bases lay in between. Germline V gene lookup returns CDR1 SNHLY and CDR2 FYNNEI. The CDR3 DNA reads as TGTGCCAGCAAGAGAGGTAGAGCTAATGAAAAACTGTTTTTT. It yields the protein CASKRGRANEKLFF.

The chain has TRBV5-1 and TRBJ1-1; D possibly corresponds to TRBD1 (6 bases). V was shortened by 2 bases and J by 4 bases, with 9 bases between the two germline ends. The CDR3 has 13 amino acids. CDR1 and CDR2 from the germline V gene are SGHRS and YFSETQ. The CDR3 sequence is CASSFAGVTEAFF. The CDR3 DNA reads as TGCGCCAGCAGCTTTGCAGGGGTCACTGAAGCTTTCTTT.

The chain uses TRBV7-2 and TRBJ2-7; a weak D match, TRBD2 (5 bases). There are 14 residues in the CDR3. Germline assignment: CDR1 SGHTA and CDR2 FQGNSA. V gave up 3 bases and J gave up 6 bases, with 15 bases separating them. The CDR3 region has the DNA TGTGCCAGCAGCTTCGGAAGCATTGGGAGCGAGCAGTACTTC. Its protein is CASSFGSIGSEQYF.

CDR3 loop: CAISEFNSGSAHEQYF. CDR3 in DNA: TGTGCCATCAGTGAGTTCAACAGCGGGAGTGCCCACGAGCAGTACTTC. The chain links TRBV10-3 to TRBJ2-7, with 8 bases identical to TRBD2. The CDR3 spans 16 residues. V gave up 1 base and J gave up 5 bases; unmatched junction bases: 10. Germline loops: CDR1 ENHRY, CDR2 SYGVKD.

For the CDR3, the DNA is TGTGCCAGCAGCGCGGGACAGCCTAGCACAGATACGCAGTATTTT. Its translation is CASSAGQPSTDTQYF. This chain connects TRBV9 to TRBJ2-3; 7 bases are a match to TRBD1. The V gene's germline CDR1 is SGDLS and CDR2 YYNGEE. The V segment lost 3 bases and the J segment 0 bases; nucleotides outside the gene matches: 4. This CDR3 region has 15 residues.

The gene calls are TRBV28 and TRBJ1-2, with D unresolved. Per the germline V gene, CDR1 is MDHEN and CDR2 is SYDVKM. Deletions cut 5 bases from V and 7 bases from J, with 17 bases between. The CDR3 runs to 14 residues. The CDR3: CASSAPGPGGGYTF. CDR3 sequence (DNA): TGTGCCAGCAGTGCCCCTGGCCCGGGTGGTGGCTACACCTTC.

The V gene is TRBV28, the J gene TRBJ2-5; 7 bases agree with TRBD1. J gave up 4 bases and V 2 bases, and 4 bases lay outside the gene matches. The CDR3 has 14 amino acids. Germline CDR1 reads MDHEN; CDR2 reads SYDVKM. Here the CDR3 reads CASSLLSGGETQYF. CDR3 in DNA: TGTGCCAGCAGTTTACTTTCAGGGGGAGAGACCCAGTACTTC.

J is TRBJ2-7 and V is TRBV28; a weak D match, TRBD2 (6 bases). CDR1 and CDR2 from the germline V gene are MDHEN and SYDVKM. The CDR3 loop spans 16 amino acids. V was trimmed by 4 bases and J by 2 bases, leaving 18 bases between them. The CDR3 region has the DNA TGTGCCAGCAGTTCCTTACCGGGACGGAGGGCCTACGAGCAGTACTTC. It is translated as CASSSLPGRRAYEQYF. The full variable domain, in which reference TRBV28 and TRBJ2-7 provide the parts outside the CDR3, is DVKVTQSSRYLVKRTGEKVFLECVQDMDHENMFWYRQDPGLGLRLIYFSYDVKMKEKGDIPEGYSVSREKKERFSLILESASTNQTSMYLCASSSLPGRRAYEQYFGPGTRLTVT.

The chain couples TRBV28 to TRBJ1-5; D not resolved. Trimming shortened V by 3 bases and J by 6 bases, and 12 bases separated the two germline ends. Germline CDR1 is MDHEN and CDR2 is SYDVKM. The CDR3 spans 14 residues. The CDR3 DNA reads as TGTGCCAGCAGTTTGGATGAACATCGTCAGCCCCAGCATTTT. Protein product: CASSLDEHRQPQHF.

The chain is built from TRBV28 and TRBJ2-7, with D perhaps TRBD2 (6 bases). Germline CDR1 MDHEN, CDR2 SYDVKM. V lost 5 bases and J lost 0, with 17 bases in between. The CDR3 is 16 amino acids. The CDR3 reads CASSQRDFQSSYEQYF. The CDR3 DNA reads TGTGCCAGCAGTCAACGGGACTTCCAAAGCTCCTACGAGCAGTACTTC. The entire variable domain, with the rest obtained from reference TRBV28 and TRBJ2-7, is as follows: DVKVTQSSRYLVKRTGEKVFLECVQDMDHENMFWYRQDPGLGLRLIYFSYDVKMKEKGDIPEGYSVSREKKERFSLILESASTNQTSMYLCASSQRDFQSSYEQYFGPGTRLTVT.

The chain couples TRBV20-1 to TRBJ1-2, with unresolved D. The CDR3 extends over 10 amino acids. V lost 6 bases to trimming and J lost 8 bases, with 10 bases between them. Germline CDR1 reads DFQATT; CDR2 reads SNEGSKA (reference sequence). CDR3 sequence (DNA): TGCAGTGCCCTGGGAAACGGCTACACCTTC. Protein product: CSALGNGYTF.

The V gene is TRBV27, the J gene TRBJ2-2; D remains ambiguous. Germline V CDR1 and CDR2: MNHEY, SMNVEV (reference sequence). V dropped 9 bases and J dropped 7 bases, with 18 bases sitting between them. The CDR3 sequence is 14 residues long. CDR3 bases: TGTGCCAGAGTACCCGGGCGATGGGACGGGGAGCTGTTTTTT. Translation gives CARVPGRWDGELFF.

The chain recombines TRBV4-1 with TRBJ2-6; 9 positions agree with TRBD1. CDR3 length: 18 amino acids. J lost 0 bases, V lost 2 bases, and 5 bases had no gene match. Germline values: CDR1 MGHRA, CDR2 YSYEKL. The CDR3 protein is CASSQPGQGPSGANVLTF. In DNA, the CDR3 is TGCGCCAGCAGCCAACCGGGACAGGGACCCTCTGGGGCCAACGTCCTGACTTTC.

The table lists this clone with a few counts. The V call is TRBV4-1, the J call TRBJ2-2, with TRBD2 identical over 7 bases. Looked up from germline, CDR1 is MGHRA and CDR2 is YSYEKL. The CDR3 extends over 16 amino acids. V dropped 3 bases and J dropped 2; count of bases not matched to a gene: 6. The CDR3 reads CASSHPGLVNTGELFF. DNA for the CDR3: TGCGCCAGCAGCCATCCTGGACTAGTAAACACCGGGGAGCTGTTTTTT.

The gene calls are TRBV7-8 and TRBJ2-5; a weak D match, TRBD2 (6 bases). CDR1 SGHVS and CDR2 FQNEAQ come from the germline V gene. V was pared by 3 bases and J by 5 bases, with 10 bases between. CDR3 length equals 13 residues. CDR3 region: CASSFPGGETQYF. The CDR3 region has the DNA TGTGCCAGCAGCTTTCCCGGAGGGGAGACCCAGTACTTC.

This sequence joins TRBV19 and TRBJ1-1; D is ambiguous. Germline V gene sequence: CDR1 LNHDA, CDR2 SQIVND (reference sequence). The CDR3 has 14 residues. Trimming took off 7 bases at V and 4 bases at J, with 16 bases between the two ends. The CDR3 here is CASIPVPGGTEAFF. The CDR3 DNA sequence: TGTGCCAGTATTCCGGTTCCCGGCGGCACTGAAGCTTTCTTT. The whole variable domain, remainder taken from reference TRBV19 and TRBJ1-1, is DGGITQSPKYLFRKEGQNVTLSCEQNLNHDAMYWYRQDPGQGLRLIYYSQIVNDFQKGDIAEGYSVSREKKESFPLTVTSAQKNPTAFYLCASIPVPGGTEAFFGQGTRLTVV.

On this clone itself: The same CDR3 can be traced to other DNA sequences in this sample. The rearrangement joins TRBV6-5 to TRBJ2-2; D remains ambiguous. The germline gives CDR1 MNHEY, CDR2 SVGAGI. Deletions cut 6 bases from V and 1 base from J, with 6 bases between. The CDR3 runs to 13 residues. CDR3 amino acids: CASRRLNTGELFF. In DNA, the CDR3 is TGTGCCAGCAGAAGACTGAACACCGGGGAGCTGTTTTTT.

This clone was found once. Other DNA sequences within the sample encode an identical CDR3. The chain uses TRBV9 and TRBJ2-2, with D maybe TRBD2 (5 bases). CDR1 is SGDLS, CDR2 YYNGEE, per germline. V was shortened by 3 bases and J by 2 bases, with 8 bases between the two germline ends. This CDR3 region has 14 residues. Written as DNA, the CDR3 is TGTGCCAGCAGCGGTGGGAGCAACACCGGGGAGCTGTTTTTT. It codes for CASSGGSNTGELFF.

The V gene is TRBV9, the J gene TRBJ2-1, with 7 bases matching TRBD2. V trimming: 4 bases; J trimming: 0 bases; junction bases outside the gene matches: 7. Germline CDR1 SGDLS, CDR2 YYNGEE. The CDR3 totals 16 residues. CDR3 DNA: TGTGCCAGCAGCCCCCAGCCTAGCGGCTCCTACAATGAGCAGTTCTTC. It specifies CASSPQPSGSYNEQFF.

This chain joins TRBV6-6 and TRBJ2-6; 7 bases fit TRBD2. This CDR3 spans 16 amino acids. Germline V gene sequence: CDR1 MNHNY, CDR2 SVGAGI (reference sequence). J lost 4 bases, V lost 0 bases, and 3 bases had no gene match. CDR3 sequence reads: CASSYSGGLGANVLTF. As DNA, the CDR3 is TGTGCCAGCAGTTACTCGGGAGGGTTAGGGGCCAACGTCCTGACTTTC.